Described below is a single TCR beta chain sequence and its context. Its specificity is not known. Stable Graves' hyperthyroidism meant no ophthalmopathy progression within 18 months. The hyperthyroidism was newly diagnosed and had lasted under 2 months; the patients were aged 18 to 65. The sample originates from a study of T cells in Graves' hyperthyroidism and ophthalmopathy. General study results and limits: Most thyroid-expanded clonotypes above 0.001 were also found in blood. Ophthalmopathy could be told apart from stable hyperthyroidism with a 13 V-J model.

Germline V CDR1 and CDR2: DFQATT, SNEGSKA (reference sequence). This CDR3 comprises 12 residues. V was pared by 2 bases and J by 8 bases, with 10 bases between. Amplification of TCR beta CDR3 regions was performed using RNA transcripts as template. The TCR CDR3 first-round RT-PCR relied on the HTBI primer set. TCRdb used MiXCR to reprocess the multiplex PCR reads, holding one entry per CDR3 protein. Of some 770,000 distinct CDR3 sequences listed, 16% are singletons. The receptor's source is a man younger than 35 with Graves' hyperthyroidism. The rearrangement joins TRBV20-1 to TRBJ2-1; D remains ambiguous. Specimen: blood. The DNA for the CDR3 is TGCAGTGCTAGACTTAGTACGGATGAGCAGTTCTTC. Translating it yields CSARLSTDEQFF.